The T cell receptor (beta chain) described here comes from a study of response to subunit inactivated influenza vaccine. Study-wide results and caveats: Few additional T cells are recruited per seasonal influenza vaccination, authors suggested.

Details on this clonotype: Its antigen is still unknown.

From the RT-PCR reads, TCRdb called clonotypes with MiXCR, one entry per CDR3 protein. The sample has about 700,000 distinct CDR3 sequences, about 15% seen once; the top ten hold 5.5% to 7%. This CDR3 contains 12 residues. Losses at the gene ends were 5 bases for V and 9 bases for J; bases not matched to a gene: 1. Per germline, CDR1 SGHNT and CDR2 YYREEE (reference sequence). The V and J genes are TRBV5-4 and TRBJ2-1; the match to TRBD2 covers 11 bases. This TCR came from a middle-aged man who received an inactivated influenza vaccine. The specimen comprised PBMCs from blood, sampled less than 15 days before vaccination. The DNA for the CDR3 is TGTGCCAGCAGGGGGACTAGCGGTGAGCAGTTCTTC. Translation: CASRGTSGEQFF.